The sequence of this T cell receptor (beta chain) was determined in a study of regulatory dendritic cells for organ transplantation. Naive CD45RA+ and memory CD45RO+ CD4+ or CD8+ T cells were FACS-sorted. V lost 4 bases, J lost 6 bases, and 11 bases stayed unmatched. Germline V gene data show CDR1 as SGDLS and CDR2 as YYNGEE. The CDR3 runs to 17 residues. Assay used: immunoSEQ multiplex PCR; TCRdb lists only in-frame clones, some missing. The table has tens of thousands of clones, 82% seen once. Regarding this clone: Its matching antigen is unknown.

Overall study results and limits: Considerable individual heterogeneity was seen in alloreactive memory CD8+ T cells.

This chain uses TRBV9 with TRBJ2-3, with 13 nucleotides matching TRBD2. The sequenced sample consisted of naive CD8+ T cells from blood. As for subset: CD45RA+ naive T cells. This receptor was identified in a human donor in good health. CDR3 sequence (DNA): TGTGCCAGCAGCCCGGGGGTAGGGACTAGCGGGGTTGATACGCAGTATTTT. It specifies CASSPGVGTSGVDTQYF.